The 18 T cell receptor beta chains given below trace back to one sample, sequenced in a study of CXCR3-negative and CXCR3-positive naive CD8 T cells. All TRB cDNA libraries came from 5' RACE performed with UMI labels. TCRdb reprocessed the 5' RACE reads and stores each CDR3 protein as one record, lacking DNA. Recorded for this sample: over 80,000 distinct CDR3 sequences. Sequences were obtained from naive CXCR3- CD8+ T cells from blood. Sample subset: CD45RO-CCR7+CD27+CD95- naive CD8+ T cells lacking CXCR3 (TNR3-). Every receptor here comes from a human donor in good health. Some clones in this sample may be carry-over from other donors' samples.

The V gene is TRBV3-1, the J gene TRBJ2-1; TCRdb selects TRBD2, and the lack of DNA leaves this call unchecked. Germline CDR1 is LGHDT and CDR2 is YNNKEL (reference sequence). CDR3 length equals 19 residues. The CDR3 region is CASSQDFQASGSMYNEQFF.

The V gene is TRBV29-1, the J gene TRBJ2-7. The CDR3 is 13 residues long. Germline values: CDR1 SQVTM, CDR2 ANQGSEA. The CDR3 sequence is CSVRTGISYEQYF.

The chain carries TRBV25-1 and TRBJ2-2; TCRdb's D gene call, TRBD1, goes unchecked for lack of DNA. Germline V gene data show CDR1 as MGHDK and CDR2 as SYGVNS. The CDR3 contains 15 residues. The CDR3 region is CASSVRTSPTGELFF.

The chain employs TRBV7-6 and TRBJ2-1. The CDR3 covers 12 residues. Germline lookup yields CDR1 SGHVS and CDR2 FNYEAQ. CDR3 residues: CASSLGVNEQFF. The full variable domain, with the rest looked up from reference TRBV7-6 and TRBJ2-1, is GAGVSQSPRYKVTKRGQDVALRCDPISGHVSLYWYRQALGQGPEFLTYFNYEAQQDKSGLPNDRFSAERPEGSISTLTIQRTEQRDSAMYRCASSLGVNEQFFGPGTRLTVL.

The rearrangement joins TRBV5-5 to TRBJ2-3. The CDR3 extends over 14 amino acids. Germline V gives CDR1 SGHKS, CDR2 YYEKEE (reference sequence). Here the CDR3 reads CASSFARATDTQYF.

J is TRBJ2-1 and V is TRBV6-4; TCRdb names TRBD2, which stays unverified in the absence of DNA. CDR1 is MRHNA and CDR2 is SNTAGT in the germline V gene. The CDR3 has 15 amino acids. CDR3: CASSKTSGVSNEQFF.

The chain combines TRBV12-3 or TRBV12-4 with TRBJ2-1. The CDR3 spans 13 residues. CDR3 residues: CASSLQDYNEQFF.

The V gene is TRBV27, the J gene TRBJ2-5; with no DNA, the TCRdb D assignment of TRBD1 cannot be verified. The CDR3 runs 13 residues. Per germline, CDR1 MNHEY and CDR2 SMNVEV (reference sequence). CDR3 amino acids: CASQGGLQETQYF.

This sequence joins TRBV7-7 and TRBJ2-7; TCRdb's D call of TRBD2 is untestable without DNA. This CDR3 contains 15 residues. Germline values: CDR1 SSHAT, CDR2 FNYEAQ (reference sequence). The chain's CDR3 is CASSHGPSGVGEQYF.

The rearrangement uses TRBV20-1 and TRBJ2-3. The CDR3 runs 15 residues. Germline CDR1 is DFQATT and CDR2 is SNEGSKA (reference sequence). The CDR3 sequence: CSARDLQSHTDTQYF.

This chain joins TRBV6-2 or TRBV6-3 and TRBJ1-4; the TRBD1 assignment by TCRdb is unverifiable without DNA. This CDR3 comprises 17 residues. Germline-derived CDR1 and CDR2 are MNHEY and SVGEGT. CDR3 region: CASSYPGQGATNEKLFF.

This sequence joins TRBV5-1 and TRBJ2-7; TCRdb reports TRBD1, a call that lacks DNA to check it against. Germline loops: CDR1 SGHRS, CDR2 YFSETQ. This CDR3 contains 16 residues. The chain's CDR3 is CASSLGKLGQLYEQYF. The full variable domain, rest sourced from reference TRBV5-1 and TRBJ2-7, is KAGVTQTPRYLIKTRGQQVTLSCSPISGHRSVSWYQQTPGQGLQFLFEYFSETQRNKGNFPGRFSGRQFSNSRSEMNVSTLELGDSALYLCASSLGKLGQLYEQYFGPGTRLTVT.

The CDR3 sequence: CASSFPKDRERAYEQYF. The V and J genes are TRBV28 and TRBJ2-7; TCRdb gives TRBD1 as the D gene, but with no DNA this cannot be confirmed. Germline V gene sequence: CDR1 MDHEN, CDR2 SYDVKM. The CDR3 has 17 residues.

This chain links TRBV29-1 with TRBJ2-2. The CDR3 loop spans 13 amino acids. CDR1 and CDR2 from the germline V gene are SQVTM and ANQGSEA. The CDR3 spells CSVELGSTGELFF.

The chain recombines TRBV6-2 or TRBV6-3 with TRBJ2-2; TCRdb calls TRBD2, which cannot be checked without DNA. The CDR3 contains 17 residues. Germline V CDR1 and CDR2: MNHEY, SVGEGT. CDR3: CASSEGLAGVNTGELFF.

This chain connects TRBV28 to TRBJ2-1. CDR3 length equals 13 residues. The germline CDR1 and CDR2 sequences are MDHEN and SYDVKM. CDR3 sequence: CASSFKYTDEQFF.

The chain has TRBV5-4 and TRBJ2-3. The length of the CDR3 is 12 residues. Per germline, CDR1 SGHNT and CDR2 YYREEE (reference sequence). The CDR3 here is CASSLVPDTQYF.

The chain joins TRBV6-2 or TRBV6-3 to TRBJ2-7. The CDR3 is 11 residues long. From germline, CDR1 is MNHEY and CDR2 SVGEGT. CDR3 sequence reads: CASRVSHEQYF.